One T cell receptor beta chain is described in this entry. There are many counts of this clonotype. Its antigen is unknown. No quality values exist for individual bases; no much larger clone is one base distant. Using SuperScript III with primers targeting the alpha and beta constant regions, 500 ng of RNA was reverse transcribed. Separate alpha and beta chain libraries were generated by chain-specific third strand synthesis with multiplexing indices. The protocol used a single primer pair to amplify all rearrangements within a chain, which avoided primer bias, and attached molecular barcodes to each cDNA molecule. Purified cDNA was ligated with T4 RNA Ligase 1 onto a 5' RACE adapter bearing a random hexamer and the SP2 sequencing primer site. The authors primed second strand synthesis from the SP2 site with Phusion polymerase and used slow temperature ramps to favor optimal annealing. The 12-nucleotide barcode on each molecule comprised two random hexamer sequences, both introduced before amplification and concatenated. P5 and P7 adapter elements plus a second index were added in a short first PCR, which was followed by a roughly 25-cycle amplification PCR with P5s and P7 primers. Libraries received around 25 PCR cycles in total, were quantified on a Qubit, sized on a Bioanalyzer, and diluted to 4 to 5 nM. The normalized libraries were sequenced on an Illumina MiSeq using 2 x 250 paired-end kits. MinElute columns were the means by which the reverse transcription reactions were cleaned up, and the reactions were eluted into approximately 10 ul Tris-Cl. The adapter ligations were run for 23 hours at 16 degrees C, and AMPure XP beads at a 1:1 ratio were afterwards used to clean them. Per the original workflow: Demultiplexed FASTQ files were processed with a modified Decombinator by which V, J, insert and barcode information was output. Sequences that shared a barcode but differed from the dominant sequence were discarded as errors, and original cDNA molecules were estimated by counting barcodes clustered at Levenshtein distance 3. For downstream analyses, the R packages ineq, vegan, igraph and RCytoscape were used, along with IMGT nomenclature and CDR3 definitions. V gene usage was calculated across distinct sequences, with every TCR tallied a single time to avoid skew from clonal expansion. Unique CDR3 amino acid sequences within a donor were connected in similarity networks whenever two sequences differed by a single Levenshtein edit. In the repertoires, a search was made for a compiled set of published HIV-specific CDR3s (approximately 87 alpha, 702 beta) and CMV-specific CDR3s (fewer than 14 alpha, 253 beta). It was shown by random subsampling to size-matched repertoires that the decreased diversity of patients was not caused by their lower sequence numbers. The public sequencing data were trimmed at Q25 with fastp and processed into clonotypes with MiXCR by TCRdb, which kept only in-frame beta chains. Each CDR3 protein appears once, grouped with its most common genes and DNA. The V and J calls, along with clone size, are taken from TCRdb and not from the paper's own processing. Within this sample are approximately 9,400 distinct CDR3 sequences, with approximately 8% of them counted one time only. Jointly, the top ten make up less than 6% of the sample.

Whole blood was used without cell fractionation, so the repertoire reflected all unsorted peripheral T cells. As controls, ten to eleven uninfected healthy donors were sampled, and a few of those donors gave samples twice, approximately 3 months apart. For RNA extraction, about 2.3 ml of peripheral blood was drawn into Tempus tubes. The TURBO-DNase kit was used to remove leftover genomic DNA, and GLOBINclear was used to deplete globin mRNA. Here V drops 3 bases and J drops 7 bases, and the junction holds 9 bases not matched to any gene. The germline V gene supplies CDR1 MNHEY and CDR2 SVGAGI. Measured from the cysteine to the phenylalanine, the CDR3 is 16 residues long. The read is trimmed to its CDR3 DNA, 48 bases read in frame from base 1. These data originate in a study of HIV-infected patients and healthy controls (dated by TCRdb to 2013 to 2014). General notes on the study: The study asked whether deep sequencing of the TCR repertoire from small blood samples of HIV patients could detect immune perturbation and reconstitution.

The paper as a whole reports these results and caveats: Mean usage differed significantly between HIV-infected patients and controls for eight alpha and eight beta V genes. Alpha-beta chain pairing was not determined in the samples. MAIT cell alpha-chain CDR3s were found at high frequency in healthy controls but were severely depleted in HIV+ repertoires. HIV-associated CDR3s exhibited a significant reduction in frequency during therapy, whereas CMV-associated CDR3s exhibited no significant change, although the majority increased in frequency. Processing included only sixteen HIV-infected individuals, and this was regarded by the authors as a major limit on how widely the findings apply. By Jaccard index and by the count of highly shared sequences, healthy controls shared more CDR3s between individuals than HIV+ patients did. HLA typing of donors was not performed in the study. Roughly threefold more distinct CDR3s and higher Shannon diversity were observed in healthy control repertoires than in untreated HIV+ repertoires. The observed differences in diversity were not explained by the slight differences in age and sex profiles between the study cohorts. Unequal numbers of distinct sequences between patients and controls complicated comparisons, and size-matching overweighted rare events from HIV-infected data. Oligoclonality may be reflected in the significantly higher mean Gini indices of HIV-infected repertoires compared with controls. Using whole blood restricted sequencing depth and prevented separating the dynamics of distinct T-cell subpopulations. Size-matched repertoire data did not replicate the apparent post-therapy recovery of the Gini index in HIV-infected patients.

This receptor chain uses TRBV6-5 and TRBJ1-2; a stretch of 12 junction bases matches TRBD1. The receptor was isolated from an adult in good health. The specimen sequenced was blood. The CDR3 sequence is CASSYIPGQGARGYTF. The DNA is TGTGCCAGCAGTTATATTCCGGGACAGGGGGCGCGTGGCTACACCTTC.